Detailed here is one T cell receptor beta chain. This clonotype came up a few times. Its antigen specificity is not known. No clone much larger than this one lies a single base away; base qualities are absent. V is cut by 4 bases and J by 7 bases, and the space between the germline ends is 17 bases. Inclusive of the bounding cysteine and phenylalanine, the CDR3 is 15 residues long. Only the CDR3 part of the read is kept: 45 bases, read in frame from the first base. As encoded in the germline V gene (reference sequence), CDR1 is LNHDA while CDR2 is SQIVND. These data are taken from a study of T cell repertoires in cytomegalovirus infection (dated by TCRdb to about 2019). Some background on the complete study: Alongside well-studied HLA-B-restricted epitopes, the peptide stimulations were aimed at recently identified HLA-C-restricted CMV epitopes, whose presentation resists viral immunomodulation. The HLA type of each donor mattered for the analysis, because public TCR beta signatures pointed to carriage of CMV infection along with the matching HLA type.

The instrument was an Illumina HiSeq 1500. TCRdb reworked the public reads: Q25 trimming with fastp, MiXCR clone assembly, productive beta chains retained. A single entry per CDR3 protein holds the most common genes and DNA from its merged rows. In all, the sample holds fewer than 350,000 distinct CDR3 sequences, and approximately 32% of those were seen once. Roughly 20% of the sample goes to the ten largest clones. This specimen's treatment or condition label, interpreted: in vitro stimulation with specific CMV peptide epitopes to enrich CMV-specific T cells. What the work shows at the level of the full study, not this receptor alone: In both this cohort and an independent roughly 400-donor cohort, the cumulative frequency of public TCR beta family members distinguished carriers of CMV infection plus the relevant HLA type. The ex vivo response was dominated by HLA-C-restricted CMV-specific TCR beta clonotypes, which also provided the single most frequent clonotype in two of eight donors.

The source was cultured PBMCs, collected from culture after CMV antigen stimulation. Rearrangement joined TRBV19 to TRBJ1-5; the D gene cannot be named for sure. This TCR was sampled from a human donor in good health (CMV status not recorded). Some clones in this sample may be carry-over from other donors' samples. The sequenced DNA: TGTGCCAGTAGTAAAACACCAGGTCAACGGCAGCCCCAGCATTTT. Translated, this gives CASSKTPGQRQPQHF.